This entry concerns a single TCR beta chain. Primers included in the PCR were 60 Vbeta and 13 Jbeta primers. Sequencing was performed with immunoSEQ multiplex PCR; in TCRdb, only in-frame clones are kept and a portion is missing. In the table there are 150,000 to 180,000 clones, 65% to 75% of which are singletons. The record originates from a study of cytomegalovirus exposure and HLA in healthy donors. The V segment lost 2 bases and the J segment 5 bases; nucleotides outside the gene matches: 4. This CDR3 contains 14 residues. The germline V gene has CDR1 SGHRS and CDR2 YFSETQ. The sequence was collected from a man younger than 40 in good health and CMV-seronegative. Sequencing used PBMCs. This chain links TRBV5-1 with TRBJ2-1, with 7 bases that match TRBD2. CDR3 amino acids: CASSFGGDHNEQFF. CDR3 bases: TGCGCCAGCAGCTTTGGGGGGGACCACAATGAGCAGTTCTTC.